These 26 T cell receptor beta chains came from one sample sequenced in a study of cytotoxic CD8 clonotypes in ibrutinib-treated CLL. TCRdb's copy holds only in-frame clones and misses some; the assay was immunoSEQ multiplex PCR. The sample has about 200,000 clones; about 72% are singletons. The sequenced sample was PBMCs, obtained after 24 months of ibrutinib treatment. The receptors derive from a human donor with chronic lymphocytic leukemia.

The rearrangement joins TRBV27 to TRBJ2-7; the match to TRBD2 covers 10 bases. The CDR3 totals 16 residues. J lost 4 bases, V lost 3 bases, and 9 bases had no gene match. The germline CDR1 and CDR2 sequences are MNHEY and SMNVEV (reference sequence). As DNA, the CDR3 is TGTGCCAGCAGTTTGGAGACGGGACTAGCGATTTACGAGCAGTACTTC. Protein sequence: CASSLETGLAIYEQYF.

The rearrangement uses TRBV11-3 and TRBJ2-2; D call uncertain. With 5 bases removed from V and 5 bases from J, the gap between germline ends came to 6 bases. In germline, CDR1 is SGHNT, CDR2 YENEEA. This CDR3 contains 12 residues. In nucleotides, the CDR3 is TGTGCCAGCAGCCCAAAGACCGGGGAGCTGTTTTTT. Protein sequence: CASSPKTGELFF.

The chain links TRBV7-3 to TRBJ2-1; D uncertain. The CDR3 has 16 amino acids. The germline CDR1 and CDR2 sequences are SGHTA and FQGTGA. The V gene lost 1 base and the J gene lost 0 bases, with 10 bases spanning the gap. The CDR3 spells CASSLIGRSSYNEQFF. The CDR3 DNA reads TGTGCCAGCAGCTTAATCGGGCGGAGCTCCTACAATGAGCAGTTCTTC.

The rearrangement joins TRBV6-5 to TRBJ1-1; 8 nucleotides align to TRBD1. CDR1 and CDR2 (germline): MNHEY, SVGAGI. The CDR3 extends over 14 amino acids. Losses at the gene ends were 6 bases for V and 4 bases for J; bases not matched to a gene: 7. CDR3 nucleotide sequence: TGTGCCAGCAGACTCGACAGGGGCGGCACTGAAGCTTTCTTT. Encoded protein: CASRLDRGGTEAFF.

V and J are TRBV28 and TRBJ2-1; 10 bases match TRBD2. This CDR3 contains 14 residues. The V and J ends lost 3 bases and 8 bases, in that order; junction bases with no gene match: 4. The germline V gene encodes CDR1 MDHEN and CDR2 SYDVKM. The CDR3 sequence: CASSFSGRGDEQFF. The CDR3 DNA is TGTGCCAGCAGTTTCAGCGGGAGGGGCGATGAGCAGTTCTTC.

This chain connects TRBV29-1 to TRBJ1-1; D unresolved. The CDR3 is 14 amino acids. With 7 bases removed from V and 4 bases from J, the gap between germline ends came to 19 bases. Germline CDR1 and CDR2: SQVTM and ANQGSEA. The CDR3 DNA reads TGCAGCGCAGGTACCAGCACCACGGGCACTGAAGCTTTCTTT. It encodes CSAGTSTTGTEAFF.

The rearrangement uses TRBV7-2 and TRBJ2-1, with TRBD2 matching 12 bases. The CDR3 length is 14 residues. V shed 3 bases, J shed 8 bases, and the junction held 2 bases outside the gene matches. From germline, CDR1 is SGHTA and CDR2 FQGNSA. The chain's CDR3 is CASSLRLAGDEQFF. In DNA form, the CDR3 reads TGTGCCAGCAGCTTGAGACTAGCGGGGGATGAGCAGTTCTTC.

V gene TRBV9 combines with J gene TRBJ1-1; D may be TRBD1 (6 bases). Germline lookup yields CDR1 SGDLS and CDR2 YYNGEE. This CDR3 spans 20 amino acids. The ends were cut back, 1 base at V and 3 bases at J, with 28 bases in the middle. CDR3 sequence reads: CASSVFPPGQGGFVDTEAFF. CDR3 DNA sequence: TGTGCCAGCAGCGTATTCCCTCCGGGCCAAGGGGGATTTGTGGACACTGAAGCTTTCTTT.

The V and J genes are TRBV7-2 and TRBJ2-1; D gene ambiguous. This CDR3 contains 15 residues. The V gene's germline CDR1 is SGHTA and CDR2 FQGNSA. Trimming pared 2 bases from V and 2 bases from J, leaving 10 bases between. The CDR3 loop is CASSLFTSTYNEQFF. CDR3 coding DNA: TGTGCCAGCAGCTTATTTACTTCCACCTACAATGAGCAGTTCTTC.

The chain couples TRBV28 to TRBJ1-1; the D gene is possibly TRBD1 (6 bases). The CDR3 sequence is 15 residues long. Per the germline V gene, CDR1 is MDHEN and CDR2 is SYDVKM. V shed 5 bases and J shed 3 bases, with 16 bases lying between them. The chain's CDR3 is CASSRIPTGYTEAFF. The CDR3 DNA reads as TGTGCCAGCAGTCGGATACCGACAGGTTACACTGAAGCTTTCTTT.

This clone has more than one count but fewer than ten. The rearrangement joins TRBV14 to TRBJ2-1, with 7 bases lining up with TRBD2. The junction had 9 bases not matched to a gene; V was cut back by 0 bases and J by 7 bases. Germline V gene data show CDR1 as SGHDN and CDR2 as FVKESK. The CDR3 runs to 16 residues. The CDR3 region is CASSQDPRAGRNEQFF. The CDR3 bases are TGTGCCAGCAGCCAAGATCCCAGGGCCGGGAGGAATGAGCAGTTCTTC.

The chain employs TRBV2 and TRBJ2-7, with no clear D. Germline CDR1 reads SNHLY; CDR2 reads FYNNEI. The CDR3 runs to 12 residues. The V end was cut by 4 bases, the J end by 9 bases, with 13 bases between. The CDR3 DNA sequence: TGTGCCAGCAGTGTAAGTTCGGATTTGCAGTACTTC. Translation gives CASSVSSDLQYF.

CDR3 nucleotide sequence: TGTGCCAGCAGAATCAGCGTTGGCTACGAGCAGTACTTC. Translated, it gives CASRISVGYEQYF. The chain carries TRBV6-5 and TRBJ2-7; D unclear. The length of the CDR3 is 13 residues. CDR1 is MNHEY, CDR2 SVGAGI, per germline. V dropped 6 bases and J dropped 3 bases, with 12 bases sitting between them.

Comments on this clone: Its ends do not fully match the called genes, so a read error is possible. The J gene is TRBJ1-4, the V gene TRBV5-8; D unclear. Germline CDR1 and CDR2: SGHTS and YDEGEE. This CDR3 is built from 14 residues. CDR3 DNA: TGTGCCAGCAACTTGGGCCCTCGGAGGGAAAAACTGTTTTTT. It is translated as CASNLGPRREKLFF. Together with reference TRBV5-8 and TRBJ1-4, the CDR3 gives the full variable domain: EAGVTQSPTHLIKTRGQQATLRCSPISGHTSVYWYQQALGLGLQFLLWYDEGEERNRGNFPPRFSGRQFPNYSSELNVNALELEDSALYLCASNLGPRREKLFFGSGTQLSVL.

Points on this clone: A junction boundary mismatches the germline segment, possibly from a read error. This chain uses TRBV7-7 with TRBJ2-3; 7 bases map to TRBD1. Germline assignment: CDR1 SSHAT and CDR2 FNYEAQ (reference sequence). This CDR3 is built from 14 residues. Written as DNA, the CDR3 is TGTGCTAGCAGCGTAGGGACAGGCACAGATACGCAGTATTTT. Amino acids: CASSVGTGTDTQYF.

The chain uses TRBV20-1 and TRBJ1-1; D perhaps matches TRBD1 (5 bases). From germline, CDR1 is DFQATT and CDR2 SNEGSKA (reference sequence). Trimming cost V 5 bases and J 10 bases, with 14 bases left between them. The CDR3 contains 11 residues. CDR3 residues: CSARRERGAFF. DNA of the CDR3: TGCAGTGCTCGGAGGGAGAGGGGAGCTTTCTTT.

This clone was recorded a few times. The chain links TRBV20-1 to TRBJ1-1; D not resolved. Germline V gene lookup returns CDR1 DFQATT and CDR2 SNEGSKA (reference sequence). The CDR3 is made up of 10 amino acids. With 4 bases removed from V and 7 bases from J, the gap between germline ends came to 7 bases. CDR3 nucleotides: TGCAGTGCTAAACGGAGTGAAGCTTTCTTT. It yields the protein CSAKRSEAFF.

The J gene is TRBJ2-5, the V gene TRBV5-6; the D call may be TRBD1 or TRBD2 (5 bases each). There are 14 residues in the CDR3. Germline CDR1 and CDR2: SGHDT and YYEEEE. V lost 3 bases and J 3 bases, leaving 12 bases between the germline ends. The CDR3, as DNA: TGTGCCAGCAGCTCCTCCGGGACGGAAGAGACCCAGTACTTC. Residues: CASSSSGTEETQYF.

The V and J genes are TRBV7-8 and TRBJ2-5; D is perhaps TRBD2 (6 bases). This CDR3 contains 16 residues. Germline assignment: CDR1 SGHVS and CDR2 FQNEAQ. Trimming removed 2 bases at V and 5 bases at J, with 18 bases between. DNA for the CDR3: TGTGCCAGCAGCTTAATGGCGGGAAGGGGTTCGGAGACCCAGTACTTC. Translating gives CASSLMAGRGSETQYF. The variable domain in full, with the rest retrieved from reference TRBV7-8 and TRBJ2-5, is GAGVSQSPRYKVAKRGQDVALRCDPISGHVSLFWYQQALGQGPEFLTYFQNEAQLDKSGLPSDRFFAERPEGSVSTLKIQRTQQEDSAVYLCASSLMAGRGSETQYFGPGTRLLVL.

CDR3 amino acids: CASSTGLREGRKTQYF. The CDR3 nucleotides are TGTGCCAGCAGTACCGGGCTACGGGAGGGCCGTAAGACCCAGTACTTC. The chain employs TRBV28 and TRBJ2-5, with 8 bases that match TRBD2. CDR1 is MDHEN, CDR2 SYDVKM, per germline. The CDR3 loop spans 16 amino acids. V lost 5 bases and J lost 6; bases outside the gene matches: 14.

CDR3 amino acids: CAWSRLLNTEAFF. In DNA form, the CDR3 reads TGTGCCTGGAGCCGGCTATTGAACACTGAAGCTTTCTTT. This sequence joins TRBV30 and TRBJ1-1; D remains ambiguous. This CDR3 contains 13 residues. Germline lookup yields CDR1 GTSNPN and CDR2 SVGIG (reference sequence). V lost 3 bases to trimming and J lost 0 bases, with 8 bases between them.

The chain employs TRBV6-5 and TRBJ1-1, with 7 positions matching TRBD1. Germline V gives CDR1 MNHEY, CDR2 SVGAGI. V lost 3 bases and J lost 3; bases outside the gene matches: 1. This CDR3 spans 13 amino acids. CDR3 residues: CASSYTGDTEAFF. The CDR3 DNA sequence: TGTGCCAGCAGTTATACAGGGGACACTGAAGCTTTCTTT.

This rearrangement joins TRBV27 to TRBJ2-1, with 8 nucleotides matching TRBD2. CDR1 and CDR2 from the germline V gene are MNHEY and SMNVEV (reference sequence). CDR3 size: 13 residues. V lost 6 bases and J lost 6; bases outside the gene matches: 4. This chain's CDR3 is CASSTGLVNEQFF. The CDR3 coding sequence is TGTGCCAGCAGCACGGGACTAGTCAATGAGCAGTTCTTC.

The chain carries TRBV30 and TRBJ1-1; a possible D gene is TRBD1 (5 bases). The CDR3 sequence is 18 residues long. Trimming pared 1 base from V and 3 bases from J, leaving 24 bases between. Per germline, CDR1 GTSNPN and CDR2 SVGIG (reference sequence). The CDR3 sequence: CAWSAPHGYRQKHTEAFF. The CDR3, as DNA: TGTGCCTGGAGTGCACCCCACGGTTACAGGCAGAAGCACACTGAAGCTTTCTTT.

The CDR3 region is CASSPDRSNTEAFF. For the CDR3, the DNA is TGCGCCAGCAGCCCGGACAGGAGCAACACTGAAGCTTTCTTT. The chain recombines TRBV5-1 with TRBJ1-1, with TRBD1 identical over 7 bases. J lost 2 bases, V lost 4 bases, and 5 bases had no gene match. This CDR3 region has 14 residues. CDR1 and CDR2 from the germline V gene are SGHRS and YFSETQ.

The V gene is TRBV5-1, the J gene TRBJ2-7; D remains unclear. Germline loops: CDR1 SGHRS, CDR2 YFSETQ. The CDR3 totals 14 residues. V dropped 0 bases and J dropped 2 bases, with 9 bases sitting between them. The CDR3 DNA follows: TGCGCCAGCAGCTTGGCAACCCGGGCCTACGAGCAGTACTTC. It yields the protein CASSLATRAYEQYF.